A selection of T cell receptor beta chains follows, all from one sample in a study of blood T cells in healthy people across ages. One entry per CDR3 protein, called by TCRdb with MiXCR from the 5' RACE reads. The data contain about 1,500,000 distinct CDR3 sequences, under 30% of them seen just once; the ten biggest clones take up 7.7%. The sample taken for sequencing was blood. The source is a woman under 40 in good health. The conserved cysteine and the conserved F or W are not part of the CDR3 here.

v_call cdr3_aa
TRBV6-1 ASSATGTGGTEQY
TRBV5-1 ASSLAVGATETQY
TRBV5-1 ASSPGWGARGYT
TRBV30 AWSRQEGPQEQY
TRBV7-9 ASSPLTGGPNEQF
TRBV5-1 ASSLIEAGAYEQY
TRBV7-2 ASSLGLLSGRGYSGNTIY
TRBV15 ATSRGRLPLARDWEKLF
TRBV6-5 ASSYAGDRWQETQY
TRBV5-1 ASRLGQGYSPLH
TRBV20-1 SARGGLGDEQY
TRBV24-1 ATRGEVVDEQF
TRBV5-1 ASSLSPETNYEQY
TRBV10-3 AISESIWGSSYNEQF
TRBV10-3 AISESMDSPTISGANVLT
TRBV28 ASSGEPRVRGYT
TRBV28 ASSSPGTITDTQY
TRBV6-6 ASSYSKQGSSPLH